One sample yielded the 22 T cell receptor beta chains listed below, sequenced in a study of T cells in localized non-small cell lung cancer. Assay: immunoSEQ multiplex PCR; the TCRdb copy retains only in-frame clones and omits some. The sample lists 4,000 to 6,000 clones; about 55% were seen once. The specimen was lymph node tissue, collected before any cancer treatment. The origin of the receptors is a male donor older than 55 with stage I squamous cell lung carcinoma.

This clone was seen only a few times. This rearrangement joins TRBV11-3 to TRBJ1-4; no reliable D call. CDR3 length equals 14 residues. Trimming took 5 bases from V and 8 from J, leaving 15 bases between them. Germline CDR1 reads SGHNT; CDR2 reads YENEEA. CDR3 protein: CASSPQGVAEKLFF. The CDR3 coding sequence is TGTGCCAGCAGCCCGCAAGGAGTGGCGGAAAAACTGTTTTTT. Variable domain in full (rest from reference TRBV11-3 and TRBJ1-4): EAGVVQSPRYKIIEKKQPVAFWCNPISGHNTLYWYLQNLGQGPELLIRYENEEAVDDSQLPKDRFSAERLKGVDSTLKIQPAELGDSAVYLCASSPQGVAEKLFFGSGTQLSVL.

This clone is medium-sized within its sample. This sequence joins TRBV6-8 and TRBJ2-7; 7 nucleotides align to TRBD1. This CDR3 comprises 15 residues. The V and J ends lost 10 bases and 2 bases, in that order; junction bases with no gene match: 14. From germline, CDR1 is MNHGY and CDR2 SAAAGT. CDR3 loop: CATFEGTVLAYEQYF. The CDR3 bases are TGTGCCACTTTCGAGGGGACAGTTTTGGCCTACGAGCAGTACTTC.

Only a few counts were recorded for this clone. The CDR3 region is CASSWTGGKNEQFF. The CDR3 bases are TGTGCCAGCAGTTGGACAGGGGGCAAAAATGAGCAGTTCTTC. This chain joins TRBV27 and TRBJ2-1, with 11 bases identical to TRBD1. The CDR3 length is 14 residues. Looked up from germline, CDR1 is MNHEY and CDR2 is SMNVEV (reference sequence). The J segment lost 7 bases and the V segment lost 4 bases, leaving 3 bases of the junction unmatched.

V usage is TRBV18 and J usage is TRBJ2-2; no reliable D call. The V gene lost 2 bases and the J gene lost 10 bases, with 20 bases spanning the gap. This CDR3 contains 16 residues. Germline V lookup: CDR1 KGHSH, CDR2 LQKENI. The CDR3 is CASSPFEREGRVELFF. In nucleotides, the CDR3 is TGTGCCAGCTCACCATTTGAAAGGGAAGGTCGGGTGGAGCTGTTTTTT.

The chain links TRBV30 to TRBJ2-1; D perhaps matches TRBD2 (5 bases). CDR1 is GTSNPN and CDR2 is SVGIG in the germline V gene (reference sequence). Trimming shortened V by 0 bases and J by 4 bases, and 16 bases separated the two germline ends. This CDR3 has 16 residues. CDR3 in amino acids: CAWSVGRTIAYNEQFF. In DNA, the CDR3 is TGTGCCTGGAGTGTAGGGAGAACTATCGCATACAATGAGCAGTTCTTC.

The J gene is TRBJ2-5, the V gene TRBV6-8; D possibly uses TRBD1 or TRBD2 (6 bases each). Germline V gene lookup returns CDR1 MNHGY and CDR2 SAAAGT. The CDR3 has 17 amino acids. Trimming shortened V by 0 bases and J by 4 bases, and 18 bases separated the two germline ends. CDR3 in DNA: TGTGCCAGCAGTTACTCCCCGAGGACGTCGGGGGCAGAGACCCAGTACTTC. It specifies CASSYSPRTSGAETQYF.

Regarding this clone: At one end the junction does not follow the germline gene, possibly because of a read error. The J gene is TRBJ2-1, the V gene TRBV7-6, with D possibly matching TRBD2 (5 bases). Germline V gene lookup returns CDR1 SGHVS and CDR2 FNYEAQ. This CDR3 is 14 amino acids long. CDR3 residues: CASSPGLSYNEQFF. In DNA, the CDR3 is TGTGCCAGCAGCCCAGGACTCTCCTATAATGAGCAGTTCTTC.

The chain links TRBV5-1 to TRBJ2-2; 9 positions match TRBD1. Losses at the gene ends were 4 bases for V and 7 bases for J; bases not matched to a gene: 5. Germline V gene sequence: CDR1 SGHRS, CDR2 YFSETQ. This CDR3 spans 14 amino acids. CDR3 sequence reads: CASSQQGASGELFF. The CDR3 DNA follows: TGCGCCAGCAGCCAACAGGGGGCGAGCGGGGAGCTGTTTTTT.

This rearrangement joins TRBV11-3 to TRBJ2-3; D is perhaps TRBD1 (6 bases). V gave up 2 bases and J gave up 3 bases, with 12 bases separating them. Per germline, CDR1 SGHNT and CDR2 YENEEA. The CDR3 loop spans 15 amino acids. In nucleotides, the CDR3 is TGTGCCAGCAGCTTATTTCAGGGGTGGACAGATACGCAGTATTTT. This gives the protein CASSLFQGWTDTQYF.

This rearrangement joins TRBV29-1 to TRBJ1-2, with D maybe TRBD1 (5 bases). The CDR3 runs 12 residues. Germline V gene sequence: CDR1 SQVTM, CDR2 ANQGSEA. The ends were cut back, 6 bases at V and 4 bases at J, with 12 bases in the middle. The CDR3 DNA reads TGCAGCGTGGGAGAAGGGGCCTATGGCTACACCTTC. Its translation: CSVGEGAYGYTF. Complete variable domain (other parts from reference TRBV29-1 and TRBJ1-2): SAVISQKPSRDICQRGTSLTIQCQVDSQVTMMFWYRQQPGQSLTLIATANQGSEATYESGFVIDKFPISRPNLTFSTLTVSNMSPEDSSIYLCSVGEGAYGYTFGSGTRLTVV.

The CDR3 here is CASSPLLAGGGELFF. The CDR3 nucleotides read TGCGCCAGCAGCCCCCTGCTAGCGGGAGGCGGGGAGCTGTTTTTT. The V gene is TRBV1, the J gene TRBJ2-2; the table gives TRBD2 as D, unverified against the DNA. TRBV1 is flagged as a pseudogene. This CDR3 has 15 residues.

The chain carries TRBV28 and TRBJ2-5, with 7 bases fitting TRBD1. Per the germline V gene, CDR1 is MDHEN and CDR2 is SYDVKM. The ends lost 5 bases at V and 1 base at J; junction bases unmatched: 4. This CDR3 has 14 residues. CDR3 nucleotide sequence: TGTGCCAGCAGTCCTACAGGGGTCCAAGAGACCCAGTACTTC. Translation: CASSPTGVQETQYF.

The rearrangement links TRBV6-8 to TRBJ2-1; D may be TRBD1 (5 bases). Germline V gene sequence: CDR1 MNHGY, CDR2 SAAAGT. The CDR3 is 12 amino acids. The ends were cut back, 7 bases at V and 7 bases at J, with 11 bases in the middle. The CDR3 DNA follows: TGTGCCAGCAAAACACAGGAAAATGAGCAGTTCTTC. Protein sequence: CASKTQENEQFF.

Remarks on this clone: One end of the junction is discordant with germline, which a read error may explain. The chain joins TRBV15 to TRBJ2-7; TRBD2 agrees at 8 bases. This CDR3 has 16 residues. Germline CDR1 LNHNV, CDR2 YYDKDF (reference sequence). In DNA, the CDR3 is TGTGCCACCAGCTCAGAGATAGCGGGGCTAGCCTACGAGCAGTACTTT. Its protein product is CATSSEIAGLAYEQYF.

The CDR3 nucleotides read TGTGCCACCGCCGGACAGCGAGGGTACGAGCAGTACTTC. Translating it yields CATAGQRGYEQYF. The chain employs TRBV28 and TRBJ2-7, with D maybe TRBD1 (6 bases). This CDR3 contains 13 residues. Germline CDR1 is MDHEN and CDR2 is SYDVKM. With 10 bases removed from V and 4 bases from J, the gap between germline ends came to 17 bases.

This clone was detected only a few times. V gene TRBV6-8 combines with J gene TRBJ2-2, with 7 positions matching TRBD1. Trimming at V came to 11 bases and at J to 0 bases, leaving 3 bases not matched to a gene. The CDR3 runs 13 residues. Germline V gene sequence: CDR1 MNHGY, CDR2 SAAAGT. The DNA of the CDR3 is TGTGCCGGGGACAGACCGAACACCGGGGAGCTGTTTTTT. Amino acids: CAGDRPNTGELFF.

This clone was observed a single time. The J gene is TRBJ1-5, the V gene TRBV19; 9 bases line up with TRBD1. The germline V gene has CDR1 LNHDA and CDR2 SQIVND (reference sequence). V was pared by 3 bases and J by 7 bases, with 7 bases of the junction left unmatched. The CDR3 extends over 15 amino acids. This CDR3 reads CASSIGDRDYQPQHF. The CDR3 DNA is TGTGCCAGTAGTATTGGGGACAGGGACTACCAGCCCCAGCATTTT.

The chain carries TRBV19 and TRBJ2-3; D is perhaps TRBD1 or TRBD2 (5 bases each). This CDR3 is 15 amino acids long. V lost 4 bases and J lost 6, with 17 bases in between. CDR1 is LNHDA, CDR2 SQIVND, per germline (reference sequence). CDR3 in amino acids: CASSRTPGLTDTQYF. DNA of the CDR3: TGTGCCAGTAGTAGGACACCGGGGTTGACGGATACGCAGTATTTT.

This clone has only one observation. CDR3 DNA sequence: TGCGCCAGCAGCAAACAGGGGGACCGAAACATTCAGTACTTC. Residues: CASSKQGDRNIQYF. This sequence joins TRBV23-1 and TRBJ2-4; 8 bases map to TRBD1. TRBV23-1 is reported as an ORF; its role is uncertain. The CDR3 is 14 amino acids. V lost 6 bases, J lost 6 bases, and 7 bases stayed unmatched.

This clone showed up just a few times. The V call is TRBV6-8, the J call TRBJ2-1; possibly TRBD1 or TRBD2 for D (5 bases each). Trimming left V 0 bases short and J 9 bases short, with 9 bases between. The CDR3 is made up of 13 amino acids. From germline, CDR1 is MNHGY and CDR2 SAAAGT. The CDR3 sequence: CASSYSGRLEQFF. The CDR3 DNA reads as TGTGCCAGCAGTTACTCGGGACGGCTTGAGCAGTTCTTC.

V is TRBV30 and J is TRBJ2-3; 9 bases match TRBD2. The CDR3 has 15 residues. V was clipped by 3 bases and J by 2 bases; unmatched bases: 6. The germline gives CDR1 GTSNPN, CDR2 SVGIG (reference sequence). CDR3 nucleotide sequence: TGTGCCTGGAGGTTGGCGGGAGGGGTCACAGATACGCAGTATTTT. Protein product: CAWRLAGGVTDTQYF.

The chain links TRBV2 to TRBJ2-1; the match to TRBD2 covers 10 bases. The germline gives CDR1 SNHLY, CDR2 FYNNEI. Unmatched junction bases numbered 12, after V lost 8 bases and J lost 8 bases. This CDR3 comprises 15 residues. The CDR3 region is CASLVKGLATYEQFF. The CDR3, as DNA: TGTGCCAGCCTAGTGAAGGGACTAGCGACGTATGAGCAGTTCTTC.